This T cell receptor (beta chain) stems from a study of regulatory T cells in long-lasting Graves disease. On the study more broadly: Graves' patients who were just diagnosed had used antithyroid drugs for under 3 months.

This clonotype was recorded at least ten times. What it binds is unknown. According to the study, TCR beta libraries were built with iRepertoire HTBI primers and CDR3-region Arm-PCR. TCRdb called the multiplex PCR reads again in MiXCR, with one record for every CDR3 protein. In the table there are roughly 400,000 distinct CDR3 sequences, about 15% of which are singletons. Time point in this sample: newly diagnosed GD, antithyroid drugs for less than 3 months. The TCR library was made from RNA extracted from PBMCs. Germline V gene sequence: CDR1 SEHNR, CDR2 FQNEAQ (reference sequence). V shed 1 base and J shed 4 bases, with 12 bases lying between them. The CDR3 totals 15 residues. Whole-study findings and limits: With a small sample size, accuracy may have been reduced.

Another study also made use of these data, one on T cells in Graves' hyperthyroidism and ophthalmopathy. That work contributes: The HTBI primer set was used in a first-round RT-PCR of the TCR CDR3.

The sample in question was peripheral blood mononuclear cells (PBMCs), obtained at new diagnosis, from a patient treated with antithyroid drugs. The TCR originated in a woman aged 40 to 49 with Graves disease. The rearrangement links TRBV7-9 to TRBJ2-3; tentatively, D is TRBD1 (5 bases). The chain's CDR3 is CASSLGQGGPDTQYF. The CDR3 nucleotides are TGTGCCAGCAGCTTAGGCCAGGGTGGGCCAGATACGCAGTATTTT.